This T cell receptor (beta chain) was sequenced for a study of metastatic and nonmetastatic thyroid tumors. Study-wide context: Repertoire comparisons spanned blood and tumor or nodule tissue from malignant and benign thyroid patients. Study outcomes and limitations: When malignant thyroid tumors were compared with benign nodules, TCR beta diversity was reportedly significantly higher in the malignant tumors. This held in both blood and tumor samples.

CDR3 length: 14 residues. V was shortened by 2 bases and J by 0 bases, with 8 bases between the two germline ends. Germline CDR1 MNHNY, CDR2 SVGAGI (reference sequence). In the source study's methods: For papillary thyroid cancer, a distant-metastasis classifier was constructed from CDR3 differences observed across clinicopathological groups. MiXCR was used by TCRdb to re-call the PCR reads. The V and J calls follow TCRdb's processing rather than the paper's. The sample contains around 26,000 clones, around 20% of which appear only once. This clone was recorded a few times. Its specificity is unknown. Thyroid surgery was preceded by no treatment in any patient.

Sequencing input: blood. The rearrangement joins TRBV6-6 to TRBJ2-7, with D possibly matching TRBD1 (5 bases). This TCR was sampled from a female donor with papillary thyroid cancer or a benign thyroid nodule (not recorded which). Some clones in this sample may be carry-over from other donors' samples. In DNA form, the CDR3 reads TGTGCCAGCAGTTACAGGGGTCACTCCTACGAGCAGTACTTC. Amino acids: CASSYRGHSYEQYF.